This T cell receptor beta chain emerged from a study of CD8+CD57+ T cells in acquired aplastic anemia. By flow cytometry, patients selected for sequencing had shown an expansion of CD8+CD57+ cells. Study-level results: Patients were compared with controls for CD8+ Simpson's diversity, and no significant difference emerged.

Researchers used genomic DNA as the template to profile TCR beta VDJ and CDR3. One entry per CDR3 protein results from TCRdb running MiXCR on the reads. The sample consists of some 200,000 distinct CDR3 sequences, less than 60% of them appearing once. Germline V gene lookup returns CDR1 SEHNR and CDR2 FQNEAQ (reference sequence). V trimming: 5 bases; J trimming: 10 bases; junction bases outside the gene matches: 14. The length of the CDR3 is 16 residues. As concerns this clonotype: The antigen is undetermined.

This receptor was taken from a human donor with aplastic anemia. The sequenced sample consisted of sorted CD4+, CD8+, or CD8+CD57+ T cells (not recorded which) from PBMCs. The chain combines TRBV7-9 with TRBJ2-1; the match to TRBD2 covers 10 bases. CDR3 DNA: TGTGCCAGCAGCGTAGAGAGCGGGAGGGCCCTTAGGGAGCAGTTCTTC. Translation gives CASSVESGRALREQFF.